This TCR beta chain is drawn from a study of T cell changes during pregnancy in multiple sclerosis. The sample holds one count of this clone. Germline V gene sequence: CDR1 ENHRY, CDR2 SYGVKD. V lost 0 bases, J lost 2 bases, and 10 bases lay in between. The CDR3 consists of 15 residues. Measured with immunoSEQ multiplex PCR; TCRdb has only the in-frame clones, and not every one. The sample records approximately 20,000 clones, approximately 90% being singletons. The rearrangement links TRBV10-3 to TRBJ1-1; D is perhaps TRBD1 (6 bases). The input for sequencing was CD4+ T cells from peripheral blood mononuclear cells, taken in the third trimester of pregnancy. This clonotype was obtained from a female donor with multiple sclerosis, enrolled in a pregnancy study. Here the CDR3 DNA reads TGTGCCATCAGTGAGTCTGGGGGGGCCAACACTGAAGCTTTCTTT. Protein: CAISESGGANTEAFF.